In its sample, the clone carrying this T cell receptor (beta chain) was seen a few times. The junction shows a germline mismatch at one end, possibly a read error. This sample is drawn from a study of T cells after yellow fever vaccination. Study-wide points: Most primary-vaccination clones recurred post-booster (roughly 97% CD4, 88% CD8). Among sorted memory subsets on day 0, almost all vaccine-responding clonotypes fell below detection.

TCRdb re-called the 5' RACE reads with MiXCR, one entry per CDR3 protein. The data contain about 22,000 distinct CDR3 sequences, 4% to 6% of them singletons. The receptor was derived from a young man who received the YFV17D yellow fever vaccine. Sample: PBMCs, either bulk or a sorted T-cell subset (CD4+, CD8+, memory, or dextramer-sorted; not recorded which), taken around 45 days after the first yellow fever vaccination.

The CDR3 reads CAISLSRAWLTGLNTEAFF. CDR3 DNA sequence: TGTGCCATCAGTTTAAGTCGAGCGTGGCTCACAGGCTTGAACACTGAAGCTTTCTTT. V gene TRBV12-3 or TRBV12-4 combines with J gene TRBJ1-1; possible D gene TRBD1, 5 bases. The CDR3 is made up of 19 amino acids.